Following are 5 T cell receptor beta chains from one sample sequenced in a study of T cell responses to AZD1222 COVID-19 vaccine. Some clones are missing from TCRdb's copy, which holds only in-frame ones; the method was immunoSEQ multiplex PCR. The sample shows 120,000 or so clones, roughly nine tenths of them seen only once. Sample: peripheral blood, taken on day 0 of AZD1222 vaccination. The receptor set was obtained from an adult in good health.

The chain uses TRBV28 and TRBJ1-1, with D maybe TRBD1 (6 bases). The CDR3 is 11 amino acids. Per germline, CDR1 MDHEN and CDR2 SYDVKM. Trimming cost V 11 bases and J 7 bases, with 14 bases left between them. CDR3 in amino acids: CAVTGTHEAFF. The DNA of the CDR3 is TGTGCCGTCACAGGGACCCATGAAGCTTTCTTT.

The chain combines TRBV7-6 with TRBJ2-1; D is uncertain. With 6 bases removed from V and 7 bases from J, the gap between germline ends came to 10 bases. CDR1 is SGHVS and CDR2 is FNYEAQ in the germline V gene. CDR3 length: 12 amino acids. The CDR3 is CASSRGGNEQFF. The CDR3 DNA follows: TGTGCCAGCAGTCGCGGCGGTAATGAGCAGTTCTTC.

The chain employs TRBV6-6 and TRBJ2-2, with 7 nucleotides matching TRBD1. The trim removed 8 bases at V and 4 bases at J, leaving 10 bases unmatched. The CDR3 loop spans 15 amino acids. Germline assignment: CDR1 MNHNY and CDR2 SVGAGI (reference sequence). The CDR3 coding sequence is TGTGCCAGCGGGTTACAGGGGTCAGTCACCGGGGAGCTGTTTTTT. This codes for CASGLQGSVTGELFF.

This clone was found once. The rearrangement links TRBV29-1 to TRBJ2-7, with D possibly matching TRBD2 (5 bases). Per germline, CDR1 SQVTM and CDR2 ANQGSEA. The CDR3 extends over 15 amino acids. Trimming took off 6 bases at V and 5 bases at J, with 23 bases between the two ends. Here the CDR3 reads CSVRGSETSTHEQYF. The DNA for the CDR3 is TGCAGCGTCAGAGGTAGCGAGACTTCCACCCACGAGCAGTACTTC.

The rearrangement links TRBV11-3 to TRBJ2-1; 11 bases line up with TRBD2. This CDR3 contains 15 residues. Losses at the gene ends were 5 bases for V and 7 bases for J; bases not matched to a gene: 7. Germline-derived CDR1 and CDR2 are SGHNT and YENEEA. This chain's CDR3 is CASSATSGSWNEQFF. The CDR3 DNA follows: TGTGCCAGCAGCGCAACTAGCGGGAGTTGGAATGAGCAGTTCTTC.